Listed below are T cell receptor beta chains from one sample, sequenced in a study of tissue T cells after allogeneic stem cell transplantation. This table comes from immunoSEQ multiplex PCR, and its TCRdb copy is limited to in-frame clones, with some not included. The sample has roughly 1,500 clones; over 75% are singletons. The input for sequencing was esophageal tissue, taken at autopsy. The receptors stem from a male patient aged 35-70 years with steroid-refractory graft-versus-host disease after an allogeneic stem cell transplant. Some of the T cells might come from the graft donor. The CDR3 runs from the conserved cysteine through the conserved F or W. A D gene is named only where the DNA matches it firmly. Size tells how often a clone was seen (once, few, many) or the class of an expanded clone, and some rows leave it out.

TGTGCCAGCAGACCACAAGGGGGGGCCGGTCAGCCCCAGCATTTT,CASRPQGGAGQPQHF,few,TRBJ1-5,TRBV6-5,.
TGTGCCAGTTCCTCCGGGACAGGGTTGGCCTACGAGCAGTACTTC,CASSSGTGLAYEQYF,.,TRBJ2-7,TRBV19,TRBD1
TGTGCCAGTAGCATGGGGACAGGGGAAACCTACGAGCAGTACTTC,CASSMGTGETYEQYF,.,TRBJ2-7,TRBV19,TRBD1
TGTGCCAGCAGCTTGTCCTATCGGGAGCTGTTTTTT,CASSLSYRELFF,.,TRBJ2-2,TRBV6-5,.
TGTGCCAGCAGCCGGACAGGGACCGGGGAGCTGTTTTTT,CASSRTGTGELFF,.,TRBJ2-2,TRBV3-1/TRBV3-2,TRBD1
TGTGCCAGCAGCTTGAGAGGGGGCTTATCACCCCTCCACTTT,CASSLRGGLSPLHF,once,TRBJ1-6,TRBV5-4,TRBD1
TGTGCCAGCAGCGTAGGGCCTGGACAGAGAGAAACTAATGAAAAACTGTTTTTT,CASSVGPGQRETNEKLFF,once,TRBJ1-4,TRBV9,.
TGTGCCAGCAGCTTTGAGACAGCGAACACTGAAGCTTTCTTT,CASSFETANTEAFF,.,TRBJ1-1,TRBV5-5,.
TGTGCCAGTAGGATTGGACAGGCAAATCAGCCCCAGCATTTT,CASRIGQANQPQHF,.,TRBJ1-5,TRBV19,TRBD1
TGTGCCAGCAGCGTTTCCGGGACTAGCGAGGAGACCCAGTACTTC,CASSVSGTSEETQYF,.,TRBJ2-5,TRBV9,TRBD2
TGCGCCAGCAGTGATATAGCGGTGAACACCGGGGAGCTGTTTTTT,CASSDIAVNTGELFF,.,TRBJ2-2,TRBV10-1,.
TGTGCCAGCAAACAGTGGTCTGAAGGGGACTATGGCTACACCTTC,CASKQWSEGDYGYTF,.,TRBJ1-2,TRBV6-5,.
TGTGCCAGCAGCTCCCGGGAAGCGGTGCCCCAAGAGACCCAGTACTTC,CASSSREAVPQETQYF,.,TRBJ2-5,TRBV7-9,.
TGCGCCAGCACCCTTCGCCGCTCTGGGGCCAACGTCCTGACTTTC,CASTLRRSGANVLTF,.,TRBJ2-6,TRBV5-1,.
TGTGCCAGCAGCTCGCGGGACAGTAGAAATTCACCCCTCCACTTT,CASSSRDSRNSPLHF,few,TRBJ1-6,TRBV7-9,TRBD1
TGTGCCAGCAGCTCTAGGGACCCCATAGATATTGTACAAGAGACCCAGTACTTC,CASSSRDPIDIVQETQYF,.,TRBJ2-5,TRBV7-9,.
TGTGCCAGCAGCTGGGGCGACCCGAGCCAATCACGAGATACGCAGTATTTT,CASSWGDPSQSRDTQYF,.,TRBJ2-3,TRBV11-3,.
TGTGCCAGCTCTAAACAGGGTTGGAACACTGAAGCTTTCTTT,CASSKQGWNTEAFF,.,TRBJ1-1,TRBV3-1/TRBV3-2,.
TGTGCCAGTAGTATTCGGCGGACAGGGGGCGGCGGTGAGCAGTTCTTC,CASSIRRTGGGGEQFF,few,TRBJ2-1,TRBV19,TRBD1
TGCGCCAGCAGCCAAGATTTGGCGAGCGGGGGGGCCAACGAGCAGTTCTTC,CASSQDLASGGANEQFF,.,TRBJ2-1,TRBV4-3,TRBD2
TGTGCCTGCGGGTCGGGGGGCAAGACCGGGGAGCTGTTTTTT,CACGSGGKTGELFF,.,TRBJ2-2,TRBV28,.
TGTGCCAGCAGCTTAACGGGCGCAGGGAACCCGACCGGGGAGCTGTTTTTT,CASSLTGAGNPTGELFF,.,TRBJ2-2,TRBV7-3,.